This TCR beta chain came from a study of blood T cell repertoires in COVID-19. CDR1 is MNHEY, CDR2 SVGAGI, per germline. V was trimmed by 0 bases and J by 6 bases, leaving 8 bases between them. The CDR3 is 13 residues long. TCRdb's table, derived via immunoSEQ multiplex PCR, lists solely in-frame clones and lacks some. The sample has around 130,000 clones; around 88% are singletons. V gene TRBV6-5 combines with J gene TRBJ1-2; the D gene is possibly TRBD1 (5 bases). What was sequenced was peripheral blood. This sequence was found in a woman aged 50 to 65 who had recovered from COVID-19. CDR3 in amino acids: CASSYSDTDGYTF. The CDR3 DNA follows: TGTGCCAGCAGTTACTCGGACACCGATGGCTACACCTTC.